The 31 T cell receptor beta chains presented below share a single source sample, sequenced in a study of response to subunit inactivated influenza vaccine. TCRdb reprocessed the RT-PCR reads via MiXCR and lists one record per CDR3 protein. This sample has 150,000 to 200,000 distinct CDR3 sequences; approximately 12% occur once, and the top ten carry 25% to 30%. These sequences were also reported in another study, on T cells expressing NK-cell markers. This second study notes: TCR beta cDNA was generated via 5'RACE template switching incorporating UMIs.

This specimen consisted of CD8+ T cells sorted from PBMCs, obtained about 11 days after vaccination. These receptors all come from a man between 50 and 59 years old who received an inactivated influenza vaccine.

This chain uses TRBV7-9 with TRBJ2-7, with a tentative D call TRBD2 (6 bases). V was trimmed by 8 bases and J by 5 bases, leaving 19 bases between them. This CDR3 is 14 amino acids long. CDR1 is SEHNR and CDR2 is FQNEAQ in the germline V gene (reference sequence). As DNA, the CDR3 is TGTGCCAGCGGCCACCCGGAGGGAATCGACGAGCAGTACTTC. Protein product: CASGHPEGIDEQYF.

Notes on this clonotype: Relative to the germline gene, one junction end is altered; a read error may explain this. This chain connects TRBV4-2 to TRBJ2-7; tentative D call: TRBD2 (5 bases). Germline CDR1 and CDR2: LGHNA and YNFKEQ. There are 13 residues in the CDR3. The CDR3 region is CAISPGLSYEQYF. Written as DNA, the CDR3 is TGTGCCATCAGCCCCGGACTCTCCTACGAGCAGTACTTC.

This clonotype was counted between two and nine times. The CDR3 sequence: CASSLEVIHEQYF. DNA of the CDR3: TGTGCCAGCAGCTTAGAGGTCATCCACGAGCAGTACTTC. The genes are TRBV7-8 and TRBJ2-7, with no clear D. V was trimmed by 1 base and J by 5 bases, leaving 9 bases between them. Germline loops: CDR1 SGHVS, CDR2 FQNEAQ. The CDR3 is made up of 13 amino acids.

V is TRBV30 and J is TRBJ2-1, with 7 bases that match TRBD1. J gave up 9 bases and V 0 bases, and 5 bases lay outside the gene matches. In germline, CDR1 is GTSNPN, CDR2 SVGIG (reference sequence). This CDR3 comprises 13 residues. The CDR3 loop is CAWSVNRGLEQFF. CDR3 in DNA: TGTGCCTGGAGTGTCAACAGGGGTCTTGAGCAGTTCTTC.

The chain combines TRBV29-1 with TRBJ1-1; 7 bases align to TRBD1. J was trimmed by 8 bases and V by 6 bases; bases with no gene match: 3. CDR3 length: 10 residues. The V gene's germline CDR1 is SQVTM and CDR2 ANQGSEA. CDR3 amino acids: CSVMTGEAFF. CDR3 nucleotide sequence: TGCAGCGTGATGACAGGGGAAGCTTTCTTT.

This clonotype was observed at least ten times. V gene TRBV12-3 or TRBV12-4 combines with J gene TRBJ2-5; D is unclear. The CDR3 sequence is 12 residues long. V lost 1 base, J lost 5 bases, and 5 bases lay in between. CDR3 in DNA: TGTGCCAGCAGTTTAGAGGACGAGACCCAGTACTTC. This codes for CASSLEDETQYF.

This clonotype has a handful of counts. CDR3 sequence: CASRVTSSYNEQFF. Here the CDR3 DNA reads TGTGCCAGCAGGGTGACTAGCTCCTACAATGAGCAGTTCTTC. V and J are TRBV28 and TRBJ2-1; D possibly corresponds to TRBD2 (6 bases). CDR3 size: 14 residues. Trimming cost V 6 bases and J 0 bases, with 9 bases left between them. Germline-derived CDR1 and CDR2 are MDHEN and SYDVKM.

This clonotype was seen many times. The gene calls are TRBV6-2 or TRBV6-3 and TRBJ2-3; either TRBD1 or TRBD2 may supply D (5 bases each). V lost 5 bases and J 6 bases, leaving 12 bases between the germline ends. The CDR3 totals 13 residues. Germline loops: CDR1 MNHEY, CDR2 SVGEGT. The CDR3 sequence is CASSGLGVDTQYF. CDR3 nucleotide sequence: TGTGCCAGCAGTGGACTGGGGGTGGATACGCAGTATTTT.

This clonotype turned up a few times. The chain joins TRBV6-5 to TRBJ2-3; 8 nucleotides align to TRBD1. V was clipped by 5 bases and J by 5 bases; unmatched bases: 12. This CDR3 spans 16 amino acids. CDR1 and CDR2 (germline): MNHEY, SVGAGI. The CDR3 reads CASSHFAGGAEDTQYF. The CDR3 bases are TGTGCCAGCAGTCACTTCGCAGGGGGCGCGGAAGATACGCAGTATTTT.

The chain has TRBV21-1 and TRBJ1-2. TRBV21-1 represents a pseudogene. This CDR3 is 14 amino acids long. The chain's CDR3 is CASSKVGSSNGYTF. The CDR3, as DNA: TGTGCCAGCAGCAAAGTGGGCTCCAGCAATGGCTACACCTTC.

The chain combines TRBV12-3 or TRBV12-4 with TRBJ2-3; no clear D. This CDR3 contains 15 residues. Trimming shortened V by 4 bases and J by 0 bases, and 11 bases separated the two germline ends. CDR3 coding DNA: TGTGCCAGCAGTTGGCCGGAAACTAGCACAGATACGCAGTATTTT. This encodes CASSWPETSTDTQYF.

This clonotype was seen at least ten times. CDR3 DNA: TGTGCCAGCAGCGTAGGACTAGCGGGAGCCTACGAGCAGTACTTC. This gives the protein CASSVGLAGAYEQYF. The chain couples TRBV7-8 to TRBJ2-7; TRBD2 agrees at 13 bases. The CDR3 runs to 15 residues. CDR1 SGHVS and CDR2 FQNEAQ come from the germline V gene. The ends lost 5 bases at V and 2 bases at J; junction bases unmatched: 3. The variable domain in full, with the rest retrieved from reference TRBV7-8 and TRBJ2-7, is GAGVSQSPRYKVAKRGQDVALRCDPISGHVSLFWYQQALGQGPEFLTYFQNEAQLDKSGLPSDRFFAERPEGSVSTLKIQRTQQEDSAVYLCASSVGLAGAYEQYFGPGTRLTVT.

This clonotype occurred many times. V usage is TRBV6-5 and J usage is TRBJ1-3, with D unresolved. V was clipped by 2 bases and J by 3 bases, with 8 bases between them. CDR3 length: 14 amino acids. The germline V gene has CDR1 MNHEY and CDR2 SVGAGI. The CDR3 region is CASSYLGGGNTIYF. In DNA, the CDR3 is TGTGCCAGCAGTTACCTAGGAGGTGGAAACACCATATATTTT.

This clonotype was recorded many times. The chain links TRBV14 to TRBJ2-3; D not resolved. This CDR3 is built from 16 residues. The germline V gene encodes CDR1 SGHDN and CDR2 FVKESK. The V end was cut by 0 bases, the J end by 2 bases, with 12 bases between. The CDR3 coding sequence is TGTGCCAGCAGCCAAGATATGGCAGCAAACACAGATACGCAGTATTTT. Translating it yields CASSQDMAANTDTQYF.

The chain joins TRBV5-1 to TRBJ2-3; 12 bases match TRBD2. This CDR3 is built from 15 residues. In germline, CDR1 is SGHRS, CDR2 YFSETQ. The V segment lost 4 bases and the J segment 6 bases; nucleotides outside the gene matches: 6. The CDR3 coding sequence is TGCGCCAGCAGCCGACTAGCGGGAGCTGGGGATACGCAGTATTTT. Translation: CASSRLAGAGDTQYF.

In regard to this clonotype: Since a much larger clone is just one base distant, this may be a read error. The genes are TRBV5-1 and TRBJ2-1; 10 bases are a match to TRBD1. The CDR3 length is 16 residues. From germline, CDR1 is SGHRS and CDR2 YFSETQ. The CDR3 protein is CATSLAPGQGNNEQFF. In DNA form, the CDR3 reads TGCGCCACCAGCTTGGCTCCGGGACAGGGGAACAATGAGCAGTTCTTC.

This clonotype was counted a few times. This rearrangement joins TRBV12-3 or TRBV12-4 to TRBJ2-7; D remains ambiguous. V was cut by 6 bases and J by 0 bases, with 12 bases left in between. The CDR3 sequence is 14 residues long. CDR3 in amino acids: CASSPIASSYEQYF. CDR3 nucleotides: TGTGCCAGCAGCCCTATCGCCAGCTCCTACGAGCAGTACTTC.

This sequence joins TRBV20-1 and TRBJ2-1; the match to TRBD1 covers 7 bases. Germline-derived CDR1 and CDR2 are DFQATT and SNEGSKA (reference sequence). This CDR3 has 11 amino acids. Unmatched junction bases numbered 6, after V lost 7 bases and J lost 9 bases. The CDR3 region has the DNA TGCAGTGTTAACAGGGGAACTGAGCAGTTCTTC. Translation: CSVNRGTEQFF.

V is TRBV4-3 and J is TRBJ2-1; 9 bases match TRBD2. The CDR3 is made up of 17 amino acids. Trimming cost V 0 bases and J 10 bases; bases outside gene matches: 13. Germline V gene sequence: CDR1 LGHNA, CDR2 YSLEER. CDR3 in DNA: TGCGCCAGCAGCCAAGATCCAGCGGGGGGCCTCCCCTTCGAGCAGTTCTTC. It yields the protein CASSQDPAGGLPFEQFF.

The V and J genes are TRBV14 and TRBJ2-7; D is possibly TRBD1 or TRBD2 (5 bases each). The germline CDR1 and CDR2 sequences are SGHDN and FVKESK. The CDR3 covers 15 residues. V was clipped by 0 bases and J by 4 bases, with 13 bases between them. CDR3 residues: CASSQDGGNEYEQYF. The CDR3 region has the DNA TGTGCCAGCAGCCAAGATGGGGGAAATGAATACGAGCAGTACTTC.

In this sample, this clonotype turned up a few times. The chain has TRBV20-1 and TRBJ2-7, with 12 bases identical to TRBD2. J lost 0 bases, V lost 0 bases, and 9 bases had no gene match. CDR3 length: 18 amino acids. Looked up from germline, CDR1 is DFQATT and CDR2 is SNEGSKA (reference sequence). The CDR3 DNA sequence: TGCAGTGCTAGAGATGTACTAGCGGGGGGTCTGCTCTCCTACGAGCAGTACTTC. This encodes CSARDVLAGGLLSYEQYF.

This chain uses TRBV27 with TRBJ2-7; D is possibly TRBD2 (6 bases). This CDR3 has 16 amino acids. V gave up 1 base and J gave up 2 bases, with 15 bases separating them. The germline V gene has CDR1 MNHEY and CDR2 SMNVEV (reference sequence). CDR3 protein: CASSLFGGLGAYEQYF. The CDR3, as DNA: TGTGCCAGCAGTTTATTCGGAGGGTTGGGGGCCTACGAGCAGTACTTC.

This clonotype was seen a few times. The CDR3 protein is CSGSLSGGANTQYF. For the CDR3, the DNA is TGCAGCGGCTCTTTGAGCGGGGGGGCGAATACGCAGTATTTT. The genes are TRBV29-1 and TRBJ2-3; 10 nucleotides agree with TRBD2. CDR3 size: 14 residues. The junction had 11 bases not matched to a gene; V was cut back by 7 bases and J by 7 bases. Germline values: CDR1 SQVTM, CDR2 ANQGSEA.

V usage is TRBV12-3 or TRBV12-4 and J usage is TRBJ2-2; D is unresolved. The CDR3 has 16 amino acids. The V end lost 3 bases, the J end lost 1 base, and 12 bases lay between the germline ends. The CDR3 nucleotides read TGTGCCAGCAGTTTTATGGTTTATCTGAACACCGGGGAGCTGTTTTTT. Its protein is CASSFMVYLNTGELFF.

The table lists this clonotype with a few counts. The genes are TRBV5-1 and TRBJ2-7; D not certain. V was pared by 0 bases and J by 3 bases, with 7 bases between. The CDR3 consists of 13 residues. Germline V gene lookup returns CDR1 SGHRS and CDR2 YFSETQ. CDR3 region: CASSLGGNYEQYF. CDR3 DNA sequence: TGCGCCAGCAGCTTGGGGGGAAACTACGAGCAGTACTTC. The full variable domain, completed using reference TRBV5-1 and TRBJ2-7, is KAGVTQTPRYLIKTRGQQVTLSCSPISGHRSVSWYQQTPGQGLQFLFEYFSETQRNKGNFPGRFSGRQFSNSRSEMNVSTLELGDSALYLCASSLGGNYEQYFGPGTRLTVT.

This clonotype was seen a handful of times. The CDR3 coding sequence is TGCAGCGTTACCCAGGGCCCCTCCTACGAGCAGTACTTC. Amino acid sequence: CSVTQGPSYEQYF. This rearrangement joins TRBV29-1 to TRBJ2-7, with D maybe TRBD1 (5 bases). V was shortened by 5 bases and J by 0 bases, with 11 bases between the two germline ends. CDR1 and CDR2 (germline): SQVTM, ANQGSEA. The CDR3 sequence is 13 residues long.

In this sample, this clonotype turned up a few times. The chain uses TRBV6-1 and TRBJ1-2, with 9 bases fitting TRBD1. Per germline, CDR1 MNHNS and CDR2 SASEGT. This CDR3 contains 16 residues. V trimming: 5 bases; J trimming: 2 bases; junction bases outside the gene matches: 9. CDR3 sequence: CASSTYTGGRNYGYTF. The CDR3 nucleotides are TGTGCCAGCAGTACCTATACAGGGGGCCGGAACTATGGCTACACCTTC.

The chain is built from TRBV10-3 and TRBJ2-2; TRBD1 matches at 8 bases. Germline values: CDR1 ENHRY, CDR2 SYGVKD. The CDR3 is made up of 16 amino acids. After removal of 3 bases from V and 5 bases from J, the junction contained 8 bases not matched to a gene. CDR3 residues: CAISDPGTGPTGELFF. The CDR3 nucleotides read TGTGCCATCAGTGATCCCGGGACAGGCCCAACCGGGGAGCTGTTTTTT.

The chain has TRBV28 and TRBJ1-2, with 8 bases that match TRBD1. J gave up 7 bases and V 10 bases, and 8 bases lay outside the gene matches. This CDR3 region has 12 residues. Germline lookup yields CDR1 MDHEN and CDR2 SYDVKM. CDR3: CATGTGVTGYTF. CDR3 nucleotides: TGTGCCACGGGGACAGGCGTAACTGGCTACACCTTC.

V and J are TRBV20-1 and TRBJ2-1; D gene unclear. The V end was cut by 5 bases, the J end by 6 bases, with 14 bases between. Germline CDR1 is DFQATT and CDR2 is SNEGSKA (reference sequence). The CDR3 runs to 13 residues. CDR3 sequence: CSALVGRLNEQFF. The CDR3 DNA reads TGCAGTGCTTTAGTAGGGCGGCTCAATGAGCAGTTCTTC.

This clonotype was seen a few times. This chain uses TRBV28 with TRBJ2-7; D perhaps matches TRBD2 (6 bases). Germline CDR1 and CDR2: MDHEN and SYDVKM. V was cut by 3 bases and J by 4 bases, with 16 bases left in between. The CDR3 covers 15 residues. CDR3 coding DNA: TGTGCCAGCAGTTTGAACACCCGGAGGGGATACGAGCAGTACTTC. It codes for CASSLNTRRGYEQYF. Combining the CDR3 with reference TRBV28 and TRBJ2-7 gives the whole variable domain DVKVTQSSRYLVKRTGEKVFLECVQDMDHENMFWYRQDPGLGLRLIYFSYDVKMKEKGDIPEGYSVSREKKERFSLILESASTNQTSMYLCASSLNTRRGYEQYFGPGTRLTVT.